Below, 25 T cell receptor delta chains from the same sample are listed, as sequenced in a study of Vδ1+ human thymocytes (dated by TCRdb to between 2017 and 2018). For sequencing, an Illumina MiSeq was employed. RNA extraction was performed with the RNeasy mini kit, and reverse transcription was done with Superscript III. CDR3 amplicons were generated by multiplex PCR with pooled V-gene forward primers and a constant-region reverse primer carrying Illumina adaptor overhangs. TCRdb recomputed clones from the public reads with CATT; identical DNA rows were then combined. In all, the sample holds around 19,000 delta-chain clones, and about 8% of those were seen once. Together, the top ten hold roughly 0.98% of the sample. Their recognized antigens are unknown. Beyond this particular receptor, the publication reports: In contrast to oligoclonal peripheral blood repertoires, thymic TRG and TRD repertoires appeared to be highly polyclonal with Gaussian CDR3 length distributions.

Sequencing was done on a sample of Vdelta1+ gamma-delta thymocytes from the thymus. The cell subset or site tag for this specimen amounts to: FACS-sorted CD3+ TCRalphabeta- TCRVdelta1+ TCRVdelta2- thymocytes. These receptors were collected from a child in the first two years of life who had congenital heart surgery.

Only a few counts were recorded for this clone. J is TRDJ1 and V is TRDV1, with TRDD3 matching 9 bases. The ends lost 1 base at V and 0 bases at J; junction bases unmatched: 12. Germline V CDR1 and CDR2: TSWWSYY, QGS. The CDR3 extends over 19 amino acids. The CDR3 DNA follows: TGTGCTCTTGGGGAACCTTACGTACTGGGGGACCGGTACACCGATAAACTCATCTTT. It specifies CALGEPYVLGDRYTDKLIF.

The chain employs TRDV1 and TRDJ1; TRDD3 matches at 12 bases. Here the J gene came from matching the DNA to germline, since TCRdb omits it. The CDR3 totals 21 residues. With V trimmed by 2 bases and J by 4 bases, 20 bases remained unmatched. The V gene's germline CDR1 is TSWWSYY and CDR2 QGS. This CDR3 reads CALGESSGHRILGDTNDKLIF. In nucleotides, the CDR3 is TGTGCTCTTGGGGAATCGTCCGGCCATAGGATACTGGGGGATACAAACGATAAACTCATCTTT.

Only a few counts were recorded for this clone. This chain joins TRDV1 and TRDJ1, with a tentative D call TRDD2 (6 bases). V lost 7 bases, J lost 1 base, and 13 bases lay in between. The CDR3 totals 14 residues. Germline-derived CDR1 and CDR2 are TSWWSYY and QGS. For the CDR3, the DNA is TGTGCTCTTGTAATTCCTAGTGTCACCGATAAACTCATCTTT. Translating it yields CALVIPSVTDKLIF.

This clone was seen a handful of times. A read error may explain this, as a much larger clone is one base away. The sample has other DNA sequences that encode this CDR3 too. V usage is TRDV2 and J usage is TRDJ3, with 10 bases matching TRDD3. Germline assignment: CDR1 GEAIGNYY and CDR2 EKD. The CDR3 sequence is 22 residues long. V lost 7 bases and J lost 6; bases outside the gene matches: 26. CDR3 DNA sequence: TGTGCCTGCGAATTCAGCGGGGGGATACGCGACAAGGGAAGAGAGGACACCCGACAGATGTTTTTC. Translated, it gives CACEFSGGIRDKGREDTRQMFF.

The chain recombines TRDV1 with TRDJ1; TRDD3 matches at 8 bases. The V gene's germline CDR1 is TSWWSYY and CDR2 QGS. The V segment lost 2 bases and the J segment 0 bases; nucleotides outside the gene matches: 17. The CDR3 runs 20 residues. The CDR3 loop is CALGETGPSKVGDDTDKLIF. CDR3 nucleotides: TGTGCTCTTGGGGAAACGGGACCTTCGAAGGTGGGGGATGACACCGATAAACTCATCTTT.

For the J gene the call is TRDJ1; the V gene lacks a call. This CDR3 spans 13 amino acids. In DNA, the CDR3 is TGTGCCTGTGACACCGGGACCCGCCATAAACTCATCTTT. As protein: CACDTGTRHKLIF.

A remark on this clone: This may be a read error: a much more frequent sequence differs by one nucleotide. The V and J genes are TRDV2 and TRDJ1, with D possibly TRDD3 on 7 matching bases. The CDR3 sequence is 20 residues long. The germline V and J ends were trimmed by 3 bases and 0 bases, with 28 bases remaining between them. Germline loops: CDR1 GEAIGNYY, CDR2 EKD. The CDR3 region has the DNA TGTGCCTGTGACCTTCTCCTACATGCGGGATACCGCCTTCACACCGATAAACTCATCTTT. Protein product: CACDLLLHAGYRLHTDKLIF.

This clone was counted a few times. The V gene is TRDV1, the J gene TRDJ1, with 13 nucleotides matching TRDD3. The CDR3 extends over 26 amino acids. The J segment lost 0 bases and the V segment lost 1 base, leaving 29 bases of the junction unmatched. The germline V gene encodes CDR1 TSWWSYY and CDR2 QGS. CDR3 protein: CALGERMGPREGDWGIRGMYTDKLIF. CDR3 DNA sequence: TGTGCTCTTGGGGAACGGATGGGCCCACGCGAGGGGGACTGGGGGATACGGGGAATGTACACCGATAAACTCATCTTT.

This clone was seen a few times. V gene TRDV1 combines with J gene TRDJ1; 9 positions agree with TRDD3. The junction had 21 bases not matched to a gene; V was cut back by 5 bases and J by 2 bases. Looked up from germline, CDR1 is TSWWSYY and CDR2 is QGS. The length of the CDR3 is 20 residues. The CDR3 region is CALGPKRGLRYWGSTDKLIF. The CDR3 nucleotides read TGTGCTCTTGGGCCCAAAAGGGGACTACGGTACTGGGGGAGTACCGATAAACTCATCTTT.

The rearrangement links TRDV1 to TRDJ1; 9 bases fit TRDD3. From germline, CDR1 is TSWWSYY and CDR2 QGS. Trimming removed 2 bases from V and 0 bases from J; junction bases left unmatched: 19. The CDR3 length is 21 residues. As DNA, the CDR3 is TGTGCTCTTGGGGAAGGTGGGCCAAAAAGGGGATACGCGGGGTACACCGATAAACTCATCTTT. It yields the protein CALGEGGPKRGYAGYTDKLIF.

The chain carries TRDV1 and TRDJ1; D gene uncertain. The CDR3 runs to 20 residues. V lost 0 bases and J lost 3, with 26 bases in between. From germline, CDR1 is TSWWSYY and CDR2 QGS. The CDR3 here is CALGELMGVRRRNESDKLIF. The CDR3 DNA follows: TGTGCTCTTGGGGAACTAATGGGAGTACGCAGGAGGAATGAGTCCGATAAACTCATCTTT.

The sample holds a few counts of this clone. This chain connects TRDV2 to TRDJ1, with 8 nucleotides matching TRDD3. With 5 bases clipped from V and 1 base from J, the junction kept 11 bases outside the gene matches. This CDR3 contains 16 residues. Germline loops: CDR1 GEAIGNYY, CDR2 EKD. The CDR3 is CACGPGGPLFTDKLIF. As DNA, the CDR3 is TGTGCCTGTGGCCCTGGGGGACCCCTCTTCACCGATAAACTCATCTTT.

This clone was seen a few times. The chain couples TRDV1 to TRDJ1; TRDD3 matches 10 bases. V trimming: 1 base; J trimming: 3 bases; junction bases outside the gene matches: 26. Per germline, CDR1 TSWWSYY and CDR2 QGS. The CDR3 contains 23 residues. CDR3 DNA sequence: TGTGCTCTTGGGGAACGCGGAAGCCTTCCCTCTACGTTACTGGGGGATTTCGCCGATAAACTCATCTTT. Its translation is CALGERGSLPSTLLGDFADKLIF.

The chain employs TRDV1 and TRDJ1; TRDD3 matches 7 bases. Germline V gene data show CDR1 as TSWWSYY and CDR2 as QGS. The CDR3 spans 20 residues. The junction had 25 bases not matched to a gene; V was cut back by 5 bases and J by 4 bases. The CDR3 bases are TGTGCTCTTGGGAAGCGCCTCTTTTCTACGTTACTGGGGAAGGACGATAAACTCATCTTT. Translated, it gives CALGKRLFSTLLGKDDKLIF.

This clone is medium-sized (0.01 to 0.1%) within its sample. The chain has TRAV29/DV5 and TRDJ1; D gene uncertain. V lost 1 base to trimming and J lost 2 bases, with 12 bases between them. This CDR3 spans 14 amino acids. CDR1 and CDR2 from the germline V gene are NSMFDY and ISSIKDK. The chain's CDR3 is CAASPSGATDKLIF. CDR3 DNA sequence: TGTGCAGCAAGCCCCTCCGGGGCTACCGATAAACTCATCTTT.

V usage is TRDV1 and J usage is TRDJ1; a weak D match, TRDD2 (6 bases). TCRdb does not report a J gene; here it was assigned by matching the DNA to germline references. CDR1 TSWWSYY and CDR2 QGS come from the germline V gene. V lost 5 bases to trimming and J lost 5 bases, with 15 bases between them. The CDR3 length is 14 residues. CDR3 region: CALGSSFPGDKLIF. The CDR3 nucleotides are TGTGCTCTTGGGTCGTCCTTCCCCGGGGATAAACTCATCTTT.

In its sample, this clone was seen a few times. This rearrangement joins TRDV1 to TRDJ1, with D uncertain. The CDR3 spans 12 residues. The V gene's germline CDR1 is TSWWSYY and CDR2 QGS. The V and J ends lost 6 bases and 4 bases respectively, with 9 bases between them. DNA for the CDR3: TGTGCTCTTGGACAATTTTTCGATAAACTCATCTTT. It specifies CALGQFFDKLIF.

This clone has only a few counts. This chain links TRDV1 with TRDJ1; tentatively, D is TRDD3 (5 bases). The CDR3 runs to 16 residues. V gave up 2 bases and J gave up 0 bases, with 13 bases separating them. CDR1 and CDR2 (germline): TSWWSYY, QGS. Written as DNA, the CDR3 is TGTGCTCTTGGGGAATCCCACCCTGGGTACACCGATAAACTCATCTTT. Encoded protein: CALGESHPGYTDKLIF.

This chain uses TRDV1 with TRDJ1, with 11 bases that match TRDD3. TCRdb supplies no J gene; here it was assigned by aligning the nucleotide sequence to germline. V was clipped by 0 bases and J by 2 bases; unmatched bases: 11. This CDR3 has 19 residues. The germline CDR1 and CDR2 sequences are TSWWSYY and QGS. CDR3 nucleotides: TGTGCTCTTGGGGAACTTTTTTACTGGGGGATATCGTCAACCGATAAACTCATCTTT. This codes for CALGELFYWGISSTDKLIF.

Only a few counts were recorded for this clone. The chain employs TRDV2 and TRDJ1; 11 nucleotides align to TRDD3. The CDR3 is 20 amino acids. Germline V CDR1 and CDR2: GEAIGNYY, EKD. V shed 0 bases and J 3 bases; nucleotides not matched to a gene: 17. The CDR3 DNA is TGTGCCTGTGACACCTGCGGTGAAGTGGGGGATACGGAGGGCGCCGATAAACTCATCTTT. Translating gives CACDTCGEVGDTEGADKLIF.

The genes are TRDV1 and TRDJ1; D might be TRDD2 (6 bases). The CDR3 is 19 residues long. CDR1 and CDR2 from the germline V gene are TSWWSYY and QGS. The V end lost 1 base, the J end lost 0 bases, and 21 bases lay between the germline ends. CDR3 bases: TGTGCTCTTGGGGAACGGGAAGCTCTCCTACGGGACTACACCGATAAACTCATCTTT. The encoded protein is CALGEREALLRDYTDKLIF.

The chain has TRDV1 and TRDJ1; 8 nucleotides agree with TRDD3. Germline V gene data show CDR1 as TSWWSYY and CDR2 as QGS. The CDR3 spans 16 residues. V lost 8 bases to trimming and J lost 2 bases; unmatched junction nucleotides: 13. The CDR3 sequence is CALSNHLGGWTDKLIF. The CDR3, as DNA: TGTGCTCTTTCTAACCACCTTGGGGGATGGACCGATAAACTCATCTTT.

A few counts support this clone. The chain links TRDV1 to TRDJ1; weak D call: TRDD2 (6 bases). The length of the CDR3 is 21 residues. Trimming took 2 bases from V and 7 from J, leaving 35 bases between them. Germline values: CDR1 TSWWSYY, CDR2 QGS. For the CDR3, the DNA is TGTGCTCTTGGGGAATTATCTTCCTTAGGTCGTGGGCGAGATAGCTTCGGTAAACTCATCTTT. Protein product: CALGELSSLGRGRDSFGKLIF.

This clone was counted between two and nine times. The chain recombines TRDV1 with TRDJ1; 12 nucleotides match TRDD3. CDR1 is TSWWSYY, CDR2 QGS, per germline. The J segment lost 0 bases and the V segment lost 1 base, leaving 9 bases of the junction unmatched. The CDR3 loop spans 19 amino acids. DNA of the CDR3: TGTGCTCTTGGGGAACCATGTACTGGGGGATACCCCTACACCGATAAACTCATCTTT. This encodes CALGEPCTGGYPYTDKLIF.

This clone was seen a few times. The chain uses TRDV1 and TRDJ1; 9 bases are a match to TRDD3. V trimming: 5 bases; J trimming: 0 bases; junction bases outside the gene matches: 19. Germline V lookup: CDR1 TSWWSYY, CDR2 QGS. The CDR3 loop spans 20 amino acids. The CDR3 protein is CALGHSSTGGNLEYTDKLIF. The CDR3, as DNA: TGTGCTCTTGGGCATTCCTCAACTGGGGGAAATCTCGAGTACACCGATAAACTCATCTTT.